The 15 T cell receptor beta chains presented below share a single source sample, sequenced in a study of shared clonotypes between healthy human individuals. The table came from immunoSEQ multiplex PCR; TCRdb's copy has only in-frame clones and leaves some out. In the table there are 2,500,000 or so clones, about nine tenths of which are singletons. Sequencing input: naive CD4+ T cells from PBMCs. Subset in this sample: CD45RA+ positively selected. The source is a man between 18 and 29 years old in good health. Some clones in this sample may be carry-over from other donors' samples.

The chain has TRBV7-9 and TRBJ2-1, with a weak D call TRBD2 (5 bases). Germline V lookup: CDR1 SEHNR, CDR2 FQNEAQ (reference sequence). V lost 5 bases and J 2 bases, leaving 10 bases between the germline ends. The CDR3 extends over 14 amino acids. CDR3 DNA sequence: TGTGCCAGCAGCCGGGGATCCACCTACAATGAGCAGTTCTTC. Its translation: CASSRGSTYNEQFF.

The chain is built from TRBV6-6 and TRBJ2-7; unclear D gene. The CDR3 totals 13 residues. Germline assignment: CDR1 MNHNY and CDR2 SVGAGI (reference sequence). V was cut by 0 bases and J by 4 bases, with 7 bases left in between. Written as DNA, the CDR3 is TGTGCCAGCAGTTACTCGAGATGGTACGAGCAGTACTTC. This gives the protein CASSYSRWYEQYF.

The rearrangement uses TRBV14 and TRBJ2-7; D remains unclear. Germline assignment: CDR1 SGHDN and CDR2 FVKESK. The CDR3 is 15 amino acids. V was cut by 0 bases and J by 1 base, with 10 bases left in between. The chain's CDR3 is CASSQDRRFSYEQYF. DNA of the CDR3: TGTGCCAGCAGCCAAGATCGCCGGTTTTCCTACGAGCAGTACTTC.

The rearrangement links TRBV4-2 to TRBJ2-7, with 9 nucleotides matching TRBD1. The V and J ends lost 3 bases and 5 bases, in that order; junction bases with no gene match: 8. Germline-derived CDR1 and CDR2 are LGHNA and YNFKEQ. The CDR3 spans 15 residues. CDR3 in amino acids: CASSHNRDRDHEQYF. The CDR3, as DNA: TGTGCCAGCAGCCACAACCGGGACAGGGACCACGAGCAGTACTTC.

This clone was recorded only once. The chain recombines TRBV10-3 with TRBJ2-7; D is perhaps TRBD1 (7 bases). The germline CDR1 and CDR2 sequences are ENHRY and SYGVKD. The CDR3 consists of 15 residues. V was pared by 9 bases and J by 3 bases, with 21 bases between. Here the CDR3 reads CAMDYAGQRIYEQYF. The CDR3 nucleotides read TGTGCCATGGACTATGCGGGACAGCGGATCTACGAGCAGTACTTC.

The CDR3 here is CASSFTGGTEAFF. The CDR3 region has the DNA TGTGCCAGCAGTTTCACGGGGGGCACTGAAGCTTTCTTT. The V gene is TRBV28, the J gene TRBJ1-1, with D possibly TRBD1 on 5 matching bases. Germline CDR1 reads MDHEN; CDR2 reads SYDVKM. The CDR3 covers 13 residues. Deletions cut 3 bases from V and 4 bases from J, with 9 bases between. Full variable domain (rest looked up from reference TRBV28 and TRBJ1-1): DVKVTQSSRYLVKRTGEKVFLECVQDMDHENMFWYRQDPGLGLRLIYFSYDVKMKEKGDIPEGYSVSREKKERFSLILESASTNQTSMYLCASSFTGGTEAFFGQGTRLTVV.

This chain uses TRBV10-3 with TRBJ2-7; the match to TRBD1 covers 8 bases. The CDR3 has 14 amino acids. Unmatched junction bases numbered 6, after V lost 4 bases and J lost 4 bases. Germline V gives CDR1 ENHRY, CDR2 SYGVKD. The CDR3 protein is CAISASDRAYEQYF. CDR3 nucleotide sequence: TGTGCCATCAGTGCGTCGGACAGGGCGTACGAGCAGTACTTC.

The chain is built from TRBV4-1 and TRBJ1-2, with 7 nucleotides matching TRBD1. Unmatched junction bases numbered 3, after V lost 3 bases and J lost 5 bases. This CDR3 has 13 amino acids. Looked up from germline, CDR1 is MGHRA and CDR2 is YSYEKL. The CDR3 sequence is CASSHTGDYGYTF. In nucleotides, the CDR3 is TGCGCCAGCAGCCATACAGGGGATTATGGCTACACCTTC.

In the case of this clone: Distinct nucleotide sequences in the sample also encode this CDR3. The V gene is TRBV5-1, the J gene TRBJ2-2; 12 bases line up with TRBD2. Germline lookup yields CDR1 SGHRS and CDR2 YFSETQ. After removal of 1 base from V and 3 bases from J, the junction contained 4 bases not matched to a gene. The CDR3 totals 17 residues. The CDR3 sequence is CASSLLAGGPDTGELFF. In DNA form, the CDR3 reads TGCGCCAGCAGCTTGCTAGCGGGAGGGCCGGACACCGGGGAGCTGTTTTTT.

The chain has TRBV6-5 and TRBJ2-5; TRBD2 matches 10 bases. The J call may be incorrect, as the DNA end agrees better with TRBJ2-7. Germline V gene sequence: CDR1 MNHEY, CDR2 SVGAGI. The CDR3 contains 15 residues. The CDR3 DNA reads TGTGCCAGCAGAACTGGGACTAGCGCCTCCTACGAGCAGTACTTC. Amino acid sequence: CASRTGTSASYEQYF.

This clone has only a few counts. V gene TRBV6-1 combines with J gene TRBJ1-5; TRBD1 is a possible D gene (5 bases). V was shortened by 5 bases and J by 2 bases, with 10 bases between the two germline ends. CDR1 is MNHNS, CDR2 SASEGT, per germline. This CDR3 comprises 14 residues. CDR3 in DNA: TGTGCCAGCAGTACTGAAGGGGGCAATCAGCCCCAGCATTTT. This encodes CASSTEGGNQPQHF.

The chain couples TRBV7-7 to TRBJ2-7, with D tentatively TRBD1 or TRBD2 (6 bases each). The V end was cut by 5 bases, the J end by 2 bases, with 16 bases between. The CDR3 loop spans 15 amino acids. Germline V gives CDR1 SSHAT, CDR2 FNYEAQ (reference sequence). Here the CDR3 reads CASSLDWGAAYEQYF. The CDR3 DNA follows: TGTGCCAGCAGCCTCGATTGGGGGGCAGCCTACGAGCAGTACTTC.

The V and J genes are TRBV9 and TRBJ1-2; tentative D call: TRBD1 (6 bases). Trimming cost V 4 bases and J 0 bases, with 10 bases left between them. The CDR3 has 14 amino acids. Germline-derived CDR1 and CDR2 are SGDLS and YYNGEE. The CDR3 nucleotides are TGTGCCAGCAGCAGAGACAGGACTAACTATGGCTACACCTTC. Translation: CASSRDRTNYGYTF.

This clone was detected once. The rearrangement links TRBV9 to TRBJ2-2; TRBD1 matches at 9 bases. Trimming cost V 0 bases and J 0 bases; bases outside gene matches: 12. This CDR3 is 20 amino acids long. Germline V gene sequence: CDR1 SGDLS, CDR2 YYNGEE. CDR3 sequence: CASSVAAGTGNFANTGELFF. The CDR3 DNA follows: TGTGCCAGCAGCGTAGCCGCGGGGACAGGGAACTTCGCGAACACCGGGGAGCTGTTTTTT. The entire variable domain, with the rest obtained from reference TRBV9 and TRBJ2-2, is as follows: DSGVTQTPKHLITATGQRVTLRCSPRSGDLSVYWYQQSLDQGLQFLIQYYNGEERAKGNILERFSAQQFPDLHSELNLSSLELGDSALYFCASSVAAGTGNFANTGELFFGEGSRLTVL.

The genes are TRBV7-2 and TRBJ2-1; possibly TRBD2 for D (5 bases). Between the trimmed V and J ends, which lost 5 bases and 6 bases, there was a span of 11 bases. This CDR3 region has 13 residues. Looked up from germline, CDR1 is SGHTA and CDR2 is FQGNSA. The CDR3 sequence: CASSPGTTNEQFF. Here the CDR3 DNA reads TGTGCCAGCAGCCCGGGAACAACCAATGAGCAGTTCTTC.